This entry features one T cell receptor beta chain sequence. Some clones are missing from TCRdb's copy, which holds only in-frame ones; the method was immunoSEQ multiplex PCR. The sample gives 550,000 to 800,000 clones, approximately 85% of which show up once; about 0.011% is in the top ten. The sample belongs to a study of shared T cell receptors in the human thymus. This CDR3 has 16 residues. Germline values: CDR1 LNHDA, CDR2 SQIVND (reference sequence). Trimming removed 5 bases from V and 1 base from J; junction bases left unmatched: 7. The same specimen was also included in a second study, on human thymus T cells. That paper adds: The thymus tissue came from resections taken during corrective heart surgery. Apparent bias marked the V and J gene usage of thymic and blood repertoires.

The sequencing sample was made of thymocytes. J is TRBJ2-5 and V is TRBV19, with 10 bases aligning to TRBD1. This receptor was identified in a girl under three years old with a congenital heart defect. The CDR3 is CASSLWTGGPQETQYF. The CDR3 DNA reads TGTGCCAGTAGTCTTTGGACAGGGGGACCCCAAGAGACCCAGTACTTC.